Sequencing of this T cell receptor beta chain was carried out in a study of shared clonotypes between healthy human individuals. The naive CD8 subset, CD45RO-negative cells positively selected for CCR7, excluded terminally differentiated effector memory CD45RA+ cells. The CDR3 covers 14 residues. After removal of 8 bases from V and 6 bases from J, the junction contained 7 bases not matched to a gene. CDR1 MNHEY and CDR2 SVGAGI come from the germline V gene. Using immunoSEQ multiplex PCR, the repertoire was profiled, and TCRdb retains in-frame clones only, with some absent. The sample carries around 2,000,000 clones, about 95% recorded once.

The receptor was isolated from a young man in good health. Sequencing was performed on naive CD8+ T cells sorted from blood. V and J are TRBV6-5 and TRBJ2-2; 9 nucleotides match TRBD2. The CDR3 is CASGISGRAGELFF. CDR3 nucleotide sequence: TGTGCCAGCGGCATTAGCGGGAGAGCCGGGGAGCTGTTTTTT.